Shown below are 8 T cell receptor beta chains from a single sample sequenced in a study of T cell repertoires in cytomegalovirus infection. Each CDR3 protein gets one entry after TCRdb re-called the reads with MiXCR. The sample contains about 490,000 distinct CDR3 sequences, around a quarter of which appear only once. Sequenced sample: PBMCs. The receptors here all came from a human donor in good health (CMV status not recorded). Some clones in this sample may be carry-over from other donors' samples.

The chain is built from TRBV7-2 and TRBJ2-7; 7 bases match TRBD2. Germline CDR1 reads SGHTA; CDR2 reads FQGNSA. The CDR3 sequence is 14 residues long. Trimming at V came to 5 bases and at J to 6 bases, leaving 10 bases not matched to a gene. The CDR3 DNA sequence: TGTGCCAGCAGCAAACAGGCGGGGGAGGTCGAGCAGTACGTC. Translation: CASSKQAGEVEQYV.

This clonotype was seen at least ten times. The chain has TRBV7-2 and TRBJ2-5; D is perhaps TRBD1 (5 bases). V lost 5 bases to trimming and J lost 1 base, with 11 bases between them. The CDR3 contains 14 residues. Germline CDR1 reads SGHTA; CDR2 reads FQGNSA. CDR3 bases: TGTGCCAGCAGCCCTAGACAGAGCCAAGAGACCCAGTACTTC. This encodes CASSPRQSQETQYF.

V and J are TRBV5-3 and TRBJ2-7, with a possible D match to TRBD1 (5 bases). TRBV5-3 is designated an ORF whose function remains uncertain. The length of the CDR3 is 12 residues. CDR3 sequence: CASSFDSPGQYV. The CDR3 region has the DNA TGTGCCAGCAGCTTCGACAGTCCAGGGCAGTACGTC.

This clonotype was seen ten or more times. The J gene is TRBJ2-7, the V gene TRBV7-2, with 9 bases identical to TRBD1. The CDR3 has 14 residues. Losses at the gene ends were 1 base for V and 3 bases for J; bases not matched to a gene: 1. Germline CDR1 and CDR2: SGHTA and FQGNSA. The CDR3 sequence: CASSLEGQGYEQYF. For the CDR3, the DNA is TGTGCCAGCAGCTTAGAGGGACAGGGCTACGAGCAGTACTTC.

The gene calls are TRBV29-1 and TRBJ2-1, with D maybe TRBD1 (6 bases). CDR3 length equals 14 residues. Germline V gene sequence: CDR1 SQVTM, CDR2 ANQGSEA. Deletions cut 4 bases from V and 7 bases from J, with 17 bases between. The CDR3 is CSVVQSRGWNEQFF. CDR3 bases: TGCAGCGTTGTACAATCTAGGGGGTGGAATGAGCAGTTCTTC.

The V call is TRBV28, the J call TRBJ1-2; D remains unclear. Trimming stripped 7 bases from V and 8 bases from J, with 11 bases between. This CDR3 has 11 amino acids. Germline CDR1 MDHEN, CDR2 SYDVKM. DNA of the CDR3: TGTGCCAGCATTAGCGGCCCGGGCTACACCTTC. Its translation is CASISGPGYTF.

This clonotype has at least ten counts. CDR3 bases: TGTGCCAGCAGCCTGGGACTAGCGGGAGATCGGAATGAGCAGTTCTTC. Protein product: CASSLGLAGDRNEQFF. V gene TRBV7-8 combines with J gene TRBJ2-1; 14 bases agree with TRBD2. Germline CDR1 and CDR2: SGHVS and FQNEAQ. The CDR3 totals 16 residues. V trimming: 5 bases; J trimming: 7 bases; junction bases outside the gene matches: 7.

In its sample, this clonotype was seen many times. The V gene is TRBV7-9, the J gene TRBJ2-7, with 8 positions matching TRBD1. Germline-derived CDR1 and CDR2 are SEHNR and FQNEAQ (reference sequence). The CDR3 covers 15 residues. J gave up 0 bases and V 5 bases, and 6 bases lay outside the gene matches. This chain's CDR3 is CASSKTGGSSYEQYV. CDR3 coding DNA: TGTGCCAGCAGCAAAACAGGGGGTAGCTCCTACGAGCAGTACGTC.